Listed here is a single T cell receptor beta chain. What it recognizes is unknown. This entry is derived from a study of cytomegalovirus exposure and HLA in healthy donors. Primers for the PCR totalled 60 Vbeta and 13 Jbeta. Assay used: immunoSEQ multiplex PCR; TCRdb lists only in-frame clones, some missing. This sample yields roughly 140,000 clones, of which roughly 70% are seen a single time; around 4.2% belongs to the top ten. This CDR3 has 13 amino acids. Trimming removed 3 bases from V and 1 base from J, with 9 bases in between. The germline gives CDR1 GTSNPN, CDR2 SVGIG (reference sequence). Notes on the study in general: It is likely that the observed cluster of highly shared sequence variants was a sequencing artifact.

Source material: PBMCs. The chain is built from TRBV30 and TRBJ1-1; tentatively, D is TRBD1 (6 bases). The sequence was obtained from a man aged 55 to 70 in good health and CMV-seronegative. In nucleotides, the CDR3 is TGTGCCTGGAGAGGACAGCCGAACACTGAAGCTTTCTTT. It encodes CAWRGQPNTEAFF.